This entry lists 14 T cell receptor beta chains sequenced from one sample in a study of shared clonotypes between healthy human individuals. Assay: immunoSEQ multiplex PCR; the TCRdb copy retains only in-frame clones and omits some. The data hold some 2,000,000 clones, with about 95% observed a single time. The naive CD8 population came from CD45RO-negative cells selected for CCR7, without terminally differentiated effector memory CD45RA+ cells. Sequences were obtained from naive CD8+ T cells sorted from blood. The receptors here all came from a man in his late teens or twenties in good health.

This rearrangement joins TRBV27 to TRBJ2-7; a possible D gene is TRBD1 (5 bases). Between the trimmed V and J ends, which lost 5 bases and 6 bases, there was a span of 17 bases. The CDR3 consists of 14 residues. Germline V CDR1 and CDR2: MNHEY, SMNVEV (reference sequence). CDR3 region: CASSLGARGREQYF. The CDR3 DNA is TGTGCCAGCAGTCTTGGCGCTAGGGGCCGCGAGCAGTACTTC.

This chain joins TRBV14 and TRBJ1-2; tentative D call: TRBD1 (6 bases). Trimming stripped 0 bases from V and 5 bases from J, with 10 bases between. The CDR3 length is 14 residues. Looked up from germline, CDR1 is SGHDN and CDR2 is FVKESK. The CDR3 DNA follows: TGTGCCAGCAGCCAAGAAAGGGGGGCTTATGGCTACACCTTC. Encoded protein: CASSQERGAYGYTF.

The chain couples TRBV29-1 to TRBJ1-3; D may be TRBD1 (5 bases). Germline lookup yields CDR1 SQVTM and CDR2 ANQGSEA. Trimming took 3 bases from V and 0 from J, leaving 12 bases between them. The CDR3 runs 15 residues. The DNA of the CDR3 is TGCAGCGTTGATATGGGGGGTCGCTCTGGAAACACCATATATTTT. Translated, it gives CSVDMGGRSGNTIYF.

The rearrangement uses TRBV5-6 and TRBJ2-5, with TRBD1 matching 10 bases. Germline V gene sequence: CDR1 SGHDT, CDR2 YYEEEE. V lost 3 bases, J lost 5 bases, and 1 base stayed unmatched. This CDR3 has 13 amino acids. CDR3 loop: CASSWGQGETQYF. The CDR3 DNA reads TGTGCCAGCAGCTGGGGACAGGGGGAGACCCAGTACTTC.

The chain is built from TRBV5-6 and TRBJ2-2; 11 bases are a match to TRBD2. In germline, CDR1 is SGHDT, CDR2 YYEEEE. CDR3 length: 16 amino acids. J was trimmed by 2 bases and V by 5 bases; bases with no gene match: 5. CDR3 sequence: CASRDGTSGNTGELFF. CDR3 in DNA: TGTGCCAGCAGGGACGGGACTAGCGGTAACACCGGGGAGCTGTTTTTT.

The chain couples TRBV7-9 to TRBJ2-2; D not certain. The CDR3 is made up of 15 amino acids. The V gene's germline CDR1 is SEHNR and CDR2 FQNEAQ (reference sequence). Trimming took 4 bases from V and 3 from J, leaving 12 bases between them. CDR3 sequence (DNA): TGTGCCAGCAGCTCGAGAGACTCGCACACCGGGGAGCTGTTTTTT. It yields the protein CASSSRDSHTGELFF.

The rearrangement links TRBV6-1 to TRBJ2-7; D remains ambiguous. V was clipped by 0 bases and J by 1 base, with 13 bases between them. CDR3 length equals 16 residues. CDR1 is MNHNS, CDR2 SASEGT, per germline. CDR3 nucleotide sequence: TGTGCCAGCAGTGAAGCGATTGGGTCCTTATCCTACGAGCAGTACTTC. Protein: CASSEAIGSLSYEQYF.

This chain connects TRBV7-2 to TRBJ2-1; a possible D gene is TRBD2 (6 bases). This CDR3 contains 14 residues. Germline lookup yields CDR1 SGHTA and CDR2 FQGNSA. The germline V and J ends were trimmed by 3 bases and 6 bases, with 12 bases remaining between them. Here the CDR3 DNA reads TGTGCCAGCAGCTTCGGGCGGGGCCGCAATGAGCAGTTCTTC. Its protein product is CASSFGRGRNEQFF.

This chain uses TRBV6-5 with TRBJ1-1, with 10 bases aligning to TRBD1. With V trimmed by 0 bases and J by 7 bases, 5 bases remained unmatched. The CDR3 runs 15 residues. Germline CDR1 reads MNHEY; CDR2 reads SVGAGI. The CDR3 DNA is TGTGCCAGCAGTTACTCGGGGACAGGGGCTGTTGAAGCTTTCTTT. It translates to CASSYSGTGAVEAFF.

The chain links TRBV4-1 to TRBJ1-1; TRBD1 might be the D (6 bases). Trimming shortened V by 0 bases and J by 10 bases, and 15 bases separated the two germline ends. This CDR3 is 14 amino acids long. Germline CDR1 reads MGHRA; CDR2 reads YSYEKL. The CDR3 reads CASSQDGGGFGAFF. In nucleotides, the CDR3 is TGCGCCAGCAGCCAAGATGGAGGGGGGTTCGGAGCTTTCTTT.

As concerns this clone: This specimen includes other DNA sequences encoding the same CDR3. The gene calls are TRBV4-1 and TRBJ2-7, with D possibly being TRBD1 (5 bases). V was cut by 1 base and J by 0 bases, with 7 bases left in between. The CDR3 covers 14 residues. CDR1 MGHRA and CDR2 YSYEKL come from the germline V gene. CDR3 in amino acids: CASSQAQGSYEQYF. In nucleotides, the CDR3 is TGCGCCAGCAGCCAAGCCCAGGGCTCCTACGAGCAGTACTTC.

The chain couples TRBV27 to TRBJ1-1; D not resolved. The CDR3 length is 13 residues. Trimming shortened V by 4 bases and J by 0 bases, and 6 bases separated the two germline ends. Germline CDR1 MNHEY, CDR2 SMNVEV (reference sequence). The CDR3 nucleotides are TGTGCCAGCAGTTATGAAGTGAACACTGAAGCTTTCTTT. This sequence encodes CASSYEVNTEAFF.

This chain links TRBV27 with TRBJ2-5, with no clear D. CDR1 and CDR2 from the germline V gene are MNHEY and SMNVEV (reference sequence). The CDR3 runs to 14 residues. Trimming left V 5 bases short and J 1 base short, with 11 bases between. In DNA form, the CDR3 reads TGTGCCAGCAGTCCAGAGTGGGGCCAAGAGACCCAGTACTTC. The encoded protein is CASSPEWGQETQYF.

On this clone: This specimen includes other DNA sequences encoding the same CDR3. This rearrangement joins TRBV11-2 to TRBJ2-2; the D is unclear. With 5 bases removed from V and 6 bases from J, the gap between germline ends came to 7 bases. This CDR3 is built from 12 residues. Germline lookup yields CDR1 SGHAT and CDR2 FQNNGV. The chain's CDR3 is CASSLIPGELFF. The CDR3 DNA reads as TGTGCCAGCAGCCTGATACCCGGGGAGCTGTTTTTT. Looking up the rest from reference TRBV11-2 and TRBJ2-2 gives the full variable domain: EAGVAQSPRYKIIEKRQSVAFWCNPISGHATLYWYQQILGQGPKLLIQFQNNGVVDDSQLPKDRFSAERLKGVDSTLKIQPAKLEDSAVYLCASSLIPGELFFGEGSRLTVL.